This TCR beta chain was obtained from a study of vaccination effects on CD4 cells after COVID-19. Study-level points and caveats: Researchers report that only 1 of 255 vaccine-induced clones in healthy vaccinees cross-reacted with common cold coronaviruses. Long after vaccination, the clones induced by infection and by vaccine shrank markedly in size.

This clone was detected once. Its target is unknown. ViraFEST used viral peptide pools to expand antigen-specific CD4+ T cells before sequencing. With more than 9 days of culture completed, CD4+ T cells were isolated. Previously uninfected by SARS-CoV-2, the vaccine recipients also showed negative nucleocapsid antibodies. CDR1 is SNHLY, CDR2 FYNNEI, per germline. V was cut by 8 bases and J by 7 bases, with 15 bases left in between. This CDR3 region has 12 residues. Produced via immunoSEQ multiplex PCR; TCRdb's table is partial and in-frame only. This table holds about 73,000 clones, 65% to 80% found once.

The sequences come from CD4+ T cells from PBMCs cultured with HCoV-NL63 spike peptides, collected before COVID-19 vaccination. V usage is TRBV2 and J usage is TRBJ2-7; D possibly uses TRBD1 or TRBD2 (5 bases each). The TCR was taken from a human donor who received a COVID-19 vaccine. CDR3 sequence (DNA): TGTGCCAGCTCGCGAGGGGCGGTGGAGCAGTACGTC. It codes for CASSRGAVEQYV.